The clone carrying this T cell receptor beta chain is labeled as medium-sized. The antigen is not known. This specimen belongs to a study of T cells after posttransplantation cyclophosphamide. Overall study findings and caveats: TRB overlap between skin or GI tissue T cells and blood was limited. Donor CD8+ memory clones often dominated recipient blood repertoires at later times. After PTCy, TRB diversity resembled that of CNI/methotrexate controls.

TCRdb's copy holds only in-frame clones and misses some; the assay was immunoSEQ multiplex PCR. The sample is made up of more than 3,000 clones, none counted only once. CDR1 SGHRS and CDR2 YFSETQ come from the germline V gene. V lost 7 bases and J lost 6, with 11 bases in between. The CDR3 is made up of 12 amino acids. A marrow graft followed busulfan-fludarabine conditioning, with cyclophosphamide on days +3 and +4. The V and J genes are TRBV5-1 and TRBJ2-1; perhaps TRBD1 as D (6 bases). This material consisted of PBMCs, taken after allogeneic stem cell transplant with posttransplant cyclophosphamide. The source of this sequence is a male patient younger than 45 who received an allogeneic stem cell transplant from a related donor, was CMV-positive, and had acute GVHD only. The graft donor may have contributed some T cells. The CDR3 here is CASGDTVNEQFF. The CDR3 DNA reads as TGCGCCAGCGGGGACACCGTCAATGAGCAGTTCTTC.